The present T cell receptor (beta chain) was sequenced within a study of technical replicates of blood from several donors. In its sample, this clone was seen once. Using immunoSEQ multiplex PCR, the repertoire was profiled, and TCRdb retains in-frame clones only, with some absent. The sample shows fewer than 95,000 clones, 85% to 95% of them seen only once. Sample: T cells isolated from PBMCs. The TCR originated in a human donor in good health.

CDR3 in DNA: TGTGCCAGCAGCTGGGGCGGGACAGATGAAAAACTGTTTTTT. Its protein product is CASSWGGTDEKLFF. This chain uses TRBV7-9 with TRBJ1-4; 7 nucleotides align to TRBD1. CDR1 and CDR2 from the germline V gene are SEHNR and FQNEAQ (reference sequence). CDR3 size: 14 residues. V was pared by 4 bases and J by 6 bases, with 5 bases of the junction left unmatched.